This passage covers 5 T cell receptor beta chains from one sample sequenced in a study of radiotherapy plus CTLA-4 blockade in lung cancer (dated by TCRdb to between 2018 and 2020). Library construction relied on the immunoSEQ multiplex PCR assay. TCRdb took this table from immuneACCESS and kept in-frame rearrangements with V and J called. Such tables lack part of the clones; where checked against another copy, unresolved V genes explain under half of the gap, and the rest is unexplained. A total of roughly 100,000 clones appear in this sample, around 83% of them only once. Of the sample, roughly 23% is held by the ten largest clones. This material consisted of peripheral blood, taken from a patient treated with radiotherapy plus ipilimumab. The origin of the receptors is a human donor with non-small cell lung cancer that progressed on radiotherapy plus ipilimumab.

The rearrangement links TRBV6-5 to TRBJ2-2; no clear D gene. The CDR3 runs to 15 residues. V shed 0 bases and J shed 4 bases, with 9 bases lying between them. Per the germline V gene, CDR1 is MNHEY and CDR2 is SVGAGI. The DNA of the CDR3 is TGTGCCAGCAGTTACTCGTCCAGGTTCACCGGGGAGCTGTTTTTT. As protein: CASSYSSRFTGELFF.

The chain recombines TRBV29-1 with TRBJ1-1; D call uncertain. The CDR3 contains 12 residues. Germline CDR1 is SQVTM and CDR2 is ANQGSEA. V lost 6 bases and J lost 1, with 9 bases in between. The chain's CDR3 is CSVGLRNTEAFF. In DNA form, the CDR3 reads TGCAGCGTCGGACTGAGGAACACTGAAGCTTTCTTT.

Only one count was recorded for this clone. The rearrangement links TRBV30 to TRBJ1-3; D unclear. Per the germline V gene, CDR1 is GTSNPN and CDR2 is SVGIG (reference sequence). The CDR3 runs 15 residues. With 4 bases removed from V and 0 bases from J, the gap between germline ends came to 13 bases. CDR3 amino acids: CAWMTGLHSGNTIYF. The CDR3 DNA reads as TGTGCCTGGATGACTGGGCTCCACTCTGGAAACACCATATATTTT.

The chain carries TRBV12-5 and TRBJ2-7; TRBD1 aligns across 7 bases. Germline CDR1 and CDR2: LGHNT and FRNRAP. The CDR3 is made up of 13 amino acids. J gave up 3 bases and V 1 base, and 0 bases lay outside the gene matches. CDR3 in DNA: TGTGCTAGTGGTTTGGCAGGGGGCTACGAGCAGTACTTC. Its protein is CASGLAGGYEQYF. Supplemented by reference TRBV12-5 and TRBJ2-7, the full variable domain reads DARVTQTPRHKVTEMGQEVTMRCQPILGHNTVFWYRQTMMQGLELLAYFRNRAPLDDSGMPKDRFSAEMPDATLATLKIQPSEPRDSAVYFCASGLAGGYEQYFGPGTRLTVT.

The chain couples TRBV6-6 to TRBJ1-4; 9 nucleotides agree with TRBD1. The CDR3 is made up of 14 amino acids. CDR1 is MNHNY, CDR2 SVGAGI, per germline (reference sequence). The V gene end was trimmed by 4 bases and the J gene end by 5 bases; junction bases not matched to a gene: 2. The CDR3 DNA is TGTGCCAGCAGTTGGGGACAGGGAAATGAAAAACTGTTTTTT. Encoded protein: CASSWGQGNEKLFF.